The TCR beta chain under discussion was sequenced for a study of cytomegalovirus exposure and HLA in healthy donors. In germline, CDR1 is MRHNA, CDR2 SNTAGT. Between the trimmed V and J ends, which lost 3 bases and 0 bases, there was a span of 6 bases. This CDR3 contains 14 residues. The PCR was carried out with 60 Vbeta primers and 13 Jbeta primers. Sequencing used immunoSEQ multiplex PCR; TCRdb keeps in-frame clones, though not all of them. The repertoire holds about 40,000 clones, with roughly 80% as singletons. This TCR came from a woman younger than 35 in good health and CMV-seropositive. The sample was PBMCs. The V call is TRBV6-4, the J call TRBJ1-5; D is perhaps TRBD1 (6 bases). CDR3 in amino acids: CASSEDSSNQPQHF. The CDR3 DNA reads TGTGCCAGCAGTGAGGACAGTAGCAATCAGCCCCAGCATTTT.